The next 17 T cell receptor beta chains were all read from a single sample in a study of response to subunit inactivated influenza vaccine. TCRdb independently ran MiXCR on the RT-PCR reads; one entry per CDR3 protein. Of 590,000 or so distinct CDR3 sequences in the sample, approximately 14% were seen once. Source: PBMCs from blood, taken about 14 days before vaccination. Receptor source: a man between 50 and 59 years old who received an inactivated influenza vaccine.

The chain couples TRBV29-1 to TRBJ2-3; 12 bases agree with TRBD1. The junction had 3 bases not matched to a gene; V was cut back by 6 bases and J by 2 bases. Germline V gene data show CDR1 as SQVTM and CDR2 as ANQGSEA. This CDR3 is 14 amino acids long. CDR3: CSVGTGGNTDTQYF. CDR3 DNA sequence: TGCAGCGTGGGGACAGGGGGCAACACAGATACGCAGTATTTT.

The chain recombines TRBV28 with TRBJ2-5; TRBD1 is a possible D gene (6 bases). This CDR3 has 15 residues. V shed 6 bases and J shed 3 bases, with 17 bases lying between them. From germline, CDR1 is MDHEN and CDR2 SYDVKM. This CDR3 reads CASSLPTGIKETQYF. The CDR3 nucleotides read TGTGCCAGCAGCCTACCCACAGGGATAAAAGAGACCCAGTACTTC.

V gene TRBV10-1 combines with J gene TRBJ2-1; 9 positions agree with TRBD2. V shed 2 bases and J 6 bases; nucleotides not matched to a gene: 2. The CDR3 has 14 residues. From germline, CDR1 is WNHNN and CDR2 SYGVQD (reference sequence). The CDR3 region has the DNA TGCGCCAGCAGTGAGGCGGGGGGGCTCAATGAGCAGTTCTTC. It specifies CASSEAGGLNEQFF.

The chain links TRBV30 to TRBJ2-3; TRBD1 matches 10 bases. Germline lookup yields CDR1 GTSNPN and CDR2 SVGIG (reference sequence). The CDR3 sequence is 15 residues long. Unmatched junction bases numbered 7, after V lost 2 bases and J lost 5 bases. In nucleotides, the CDR3 is TGTGCCTGGAGTCGGGACAGGGGCTTCGGAGATACGCAGTATTTT. Translation gives CAWSRDRGFGDTQYF.

This clonotype was detected ten times or more. The CDR3 here is CSVDYRGETQYF. CDR3 coding DNA: TGCAGCGTTGACTACAGGGGGGAGACCCAGTACTTC. The chain uses TRBV29-1 and TRBJ2-5, with 8 bases aligning to TRBD1. Trimming took 3 bases from V and 5 from J; bases not matched to a gene: 2. The CDR3 consists of 12 residues. CDR1 is SQVTM and CDR2 is ANQGSEA in the germline V gene.

The rearrangement links TRBV5-1 to TRBJ2-2; D is undetermined. From germline, CDR1 is SGHRS and CDR2 YFSETQ. This CDR3 contains 12 residues. Trimming took off 2 bases at V and 5 bases at J, with 4 bases between the two ends. CDR3 nucleotide sequence: TGCGCCAGCAGCTTCATAACCGGGGAGCTGTTTTTT. This codes for CASSFITGELFF.

This clonotype was found many times. The gene calls are TRBV28 and TRBJ2-1; D not resolved. The V gene lost 10 bases and the J gene lost 4 bases, with 11 bases spanning the gap. The CDR3 is 12 residues long. Germline V gene sequence: CDR1 MDHEN, CDR2 SYDVKM. In DNA, the CDR3 is TGTGCCACCTCAGTGGGTTACAATGAGCAGTTCTTC. Protein product: CATSVGYNEQFF.

The sample holds a few counts of this clonotype. The rearrangement links TRBV12-5 to TRBJ2-3; TRBD1 matches 8 bases. Germline V gene sequence: CDR1 LGHNT, CDR2 FRNRAP. The V and J ends lost 1 base and 5 bases, in that order; junction bases with no gene match: 14. CDR3 length: 18 residues. The CDR3: CASGLARPGGWSGDTQYF. The CDR3 nucleotides are TGTGCTAGTGGTTTGGCCCGACCAGGGGGCTGGTCGGGAGATACGCAGTATTTT.

This clonotype was recorded at least ten times. The rearrangement joins TRBV5-1 to TRBJ2-7; 12 bases map to TRBD2. This CDR3 is built from 14 residues. After removal of 4 bases from V and 5 bases from J, the junction contained 4 bases not matched to a gene. Germline-derived CDR1 and CDR2 are SGHRS and YFSETQ. The CDR3 coding sequence is TGCGCCAGCAGCAGACTAGCGGGAGTAGACGAGCAGTACTTC. Residues: CASSRLAGVDEQYF.

This clonotype was picked up a small number of times. DNA for the CDR3: TGTGCCAGCAGCGAACCGGGACTAGCGGTCCTTACAGAGCAGTTCTTC. Residues: CASSEPGLAVLTEQFF. This rearrangement joins TRBV7-9 to TRBJ2-1; TRBD2 agrees at 11 bases. Germline CDR1 SEHNR, CDR2 FQNEAQ (reference sequence). CDR3 length: 16 amino acids. The J segment lost 10 bases and the V segment lost 5 bases, leaving 13 bases of the junction unmatched.

This clonotype has ten or more counts. The rearrangement links TRBV5-1 to TRBJ2-2; D remains ambiguous. The CDR3 is made up of 14 amino acids. V lost 2 bases and J 2 bases, leaving 7 bases between the germline ends. The germline V gene has CDR1 SGHRS and CDR2 YFSETQ. The CDR3 loop is CASSLGINTGELFF. The CDR3 DNA sequence: TGCGCCAGCAGCTTAGGCATCAACACCGGGGAGCTGTTTTTT. Looking up the rest from reference TRBV5-1 and TRBJ2-2 gives the full variable domain: KAGVTQTPRYLIKTRGQQVTLSCSPISGHRSVSWYQQTPGQGLQFLFEYFSETQRNKGNFPGRFSGRQFSNSRSEMNVSTLELGDSALYLCASSLGINTGELFFGEGSRLTVL.

The V and J genes are TRBV9 and TRBJ1-4; 8 bases match TRBD1. The V gene's germline CDR1 is SGDLS and CDR2 YYNGEE. The trim removed 0 bases at V and 8 bases at J, leaving 6 bases unmatched. The CDR3 is 15 residues long. The CDR3 region has the DNA TGTGCCAGCAGCGTAGATGGACAGGGATCCGAAAAACTGTTTTTT. This sequence encodes CASSVDGQGSEKLFF.

This clonotype was observed a few times. CDR3 protein: CASFFASEDTNNYGYTF. The DNA for the CDR3 is TGTGCCAGCTTTTTTGCGTCGGAGGACACAAACAACTATGGCTACACCTTC. The V gene is TRBV28, the J gene TRBJ1-2; D perhaps matches TRBD1 (5 bases). CDR3 length equals 17 residues. CDR1 and CDR2 from the germline V gene are MDHEN and SYDVKM. Trimming left V 8 bases short and J 2 bases short, with 24 bases between.

This clonotype appeared a few times. The chain carries TRBV9 and TRBJ2-1, with 7 bases that match TRBD2. The length of the CDR3 is 16 residues. Trimming cost V 0 bases and J 3 bases; bases outside gene matches: 6. Germline V CDR1 and CDR2: SGDLS, YYNGEE. CDR3: CASSVGAGVGYNEQFF. For the CDR3, the DNA is TGTGCCAGCAGCGTAGGGGCGGGAGTAGGCTACAATGAGCAGTTCTTC.

CDR3: CASAFTRRGLGEQYF. The CDR3 DNA reads TGTGCCAGCGCCTTCACTAGAAGGGGCTTAGGCGAGCAGTACTTC. J is TRBJ2-7 and V is TRBV28; D assignment may be TRBD1 or TRBD2 (5 bases each). Germline V CDR1 and CDR2: MDHEN, SYDVKM. The ends were cut back, 8 bases at V and 6 bases at J, with 23 bases in the middle. This CDR3 contains 15 residues. The variable domain in full, completed from reference TRBV28 and TRBJ2-7, reads DVKVTQSSRYLVKRTGEKVFLECVQDMDHENMFWYRQDPGLGLRLIYFSYDVKMKEKGDIPEGYSVSREKKERFSLILESASTNQTSMYLCASAFTRRGLGEQYFGPGTRLTVT.

The chain combines TRBV6-2 or TRBV6-3 with TRBJ2-5; D could derive from TRBD1 or TRBD2 (5 bases each). CDR1 MNHEY and CDR2 SVGEGT come from the germline V gene. V was cut by 5 bases and J by 4 bases, with 17 bases left in between. CDR3 length: 15 residues. The CDR3 bases are TGTGCCAGCAGTCCTACAGGTGCCAGCGGAGAGACCCAGTACTTC. Protein: CASSPTGASGETQYF.

This clonotype occurred a few times. This chain uses TRBV20-1 with TRBJ2-7; D is perhaps TRBD1 (5 bases). The CDR3 loop spans 11 amino acids. Looked up from germline, CDR1 is DFQATT and CDR2 is SNEGSKA (reference sequence). Deletions cut 2 bases from V and 5 bases from J, with 7 bases between. The CDR3 here is CSARQGHEQYF. CDR3 sequence (DNA): TGCAGTGCTAGACAGGGCCACGAGCAGTACTTC.